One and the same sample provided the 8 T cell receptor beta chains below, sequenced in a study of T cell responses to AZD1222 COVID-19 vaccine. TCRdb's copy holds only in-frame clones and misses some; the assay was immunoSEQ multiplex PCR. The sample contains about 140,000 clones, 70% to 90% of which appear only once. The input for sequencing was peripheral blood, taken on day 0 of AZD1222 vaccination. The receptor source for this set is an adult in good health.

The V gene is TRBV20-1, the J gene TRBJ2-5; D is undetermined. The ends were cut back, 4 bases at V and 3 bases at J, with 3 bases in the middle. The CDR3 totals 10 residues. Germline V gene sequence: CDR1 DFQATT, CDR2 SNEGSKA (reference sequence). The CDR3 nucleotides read TGCAGTGCTACTGAAGAGACCCAGTACTTC. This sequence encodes CSATEETQYF.

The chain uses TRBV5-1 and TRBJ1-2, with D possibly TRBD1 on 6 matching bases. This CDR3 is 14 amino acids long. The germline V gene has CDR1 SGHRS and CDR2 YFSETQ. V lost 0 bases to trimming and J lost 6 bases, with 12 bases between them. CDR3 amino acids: CASSLGQASNGYTF. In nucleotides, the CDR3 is TGCGCCAGCAGCTTGGGACAGGCAAGTAATGGCTACACCTTC. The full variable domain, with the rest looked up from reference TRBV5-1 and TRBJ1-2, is KAGVTQTPRYLIKTRGQQVTLSCSPISGHRSVSWYQQTPGQGLQFLFEYFSETQRNKGNFPGRFSGRQFSNSRSEMNVSTLELGDSALYLCASSLGQASNGYTFGSGTRLTVV.

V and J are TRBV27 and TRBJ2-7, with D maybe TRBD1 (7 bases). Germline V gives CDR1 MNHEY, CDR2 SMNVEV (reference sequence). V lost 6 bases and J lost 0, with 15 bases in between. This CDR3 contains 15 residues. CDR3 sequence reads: CASRGWRDSSYEQYF. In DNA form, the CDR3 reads TGTGCCAGCAGGGGGTGGCGGGACAGCTCCTACGAGCAGTACTTC.

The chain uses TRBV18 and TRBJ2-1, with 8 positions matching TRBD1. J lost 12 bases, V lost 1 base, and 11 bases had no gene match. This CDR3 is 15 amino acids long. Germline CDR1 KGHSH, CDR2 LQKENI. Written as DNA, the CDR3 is TGTGCCAGCTCACCACAAAGGACAGGGACCAAGGGGCAGTTCTTC. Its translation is CASSPQRTGTKGQFF.

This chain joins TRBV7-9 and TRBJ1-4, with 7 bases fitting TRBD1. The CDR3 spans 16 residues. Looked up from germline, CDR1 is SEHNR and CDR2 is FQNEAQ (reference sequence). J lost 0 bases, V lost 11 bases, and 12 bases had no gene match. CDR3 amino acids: CALGTETRATNEKLFF. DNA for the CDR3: TGTGCCTTAGGGACAGAGACGCGTGCAACTAATGAAAAACTGTTTTTT.

CDR3 protein: CSASTDRELLFF. The DNA for the CDR3 is TGCAGTGCTAGTACGGACCGCGAATTGCTGTTTTTT. The chain is built from TRBV20-1 and TRBJ1-4; the D is unclear. This CDR3 is 12 amino acids long. V lost 3 bases and J 14 bases, leaving 16 bases between the germline ends. The germline gives CDR1 DFQATT, CDR2 SNEGSKA (reference sequence).

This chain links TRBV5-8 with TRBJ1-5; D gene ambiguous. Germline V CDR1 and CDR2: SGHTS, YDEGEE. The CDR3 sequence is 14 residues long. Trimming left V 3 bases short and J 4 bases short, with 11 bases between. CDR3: CASSSRDANQPQHF. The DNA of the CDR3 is TGTGCCAGCAGCTCTCGGGATGCAAATCAGCCCCAGCATTTT. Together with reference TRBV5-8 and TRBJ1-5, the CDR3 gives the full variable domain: EAGVTQSPTHLIKTRGQQATLRCSPISGHTSVYWYQQALGLGLQFLLWYDEGEERNRGNFPPRFSGRQFPNYSSELNVNALELEDSALYLCASSSRDANQPQHFGDGTRLSIL.

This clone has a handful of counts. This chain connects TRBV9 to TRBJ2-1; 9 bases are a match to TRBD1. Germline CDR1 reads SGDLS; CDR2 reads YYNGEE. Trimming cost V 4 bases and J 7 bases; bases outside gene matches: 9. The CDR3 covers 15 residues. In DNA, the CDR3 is TGTGCCAGCAGCATTATACAGGGGGCTATGAATGAGCAGTTCTTC. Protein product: CASSIIQGAMNEQFF.